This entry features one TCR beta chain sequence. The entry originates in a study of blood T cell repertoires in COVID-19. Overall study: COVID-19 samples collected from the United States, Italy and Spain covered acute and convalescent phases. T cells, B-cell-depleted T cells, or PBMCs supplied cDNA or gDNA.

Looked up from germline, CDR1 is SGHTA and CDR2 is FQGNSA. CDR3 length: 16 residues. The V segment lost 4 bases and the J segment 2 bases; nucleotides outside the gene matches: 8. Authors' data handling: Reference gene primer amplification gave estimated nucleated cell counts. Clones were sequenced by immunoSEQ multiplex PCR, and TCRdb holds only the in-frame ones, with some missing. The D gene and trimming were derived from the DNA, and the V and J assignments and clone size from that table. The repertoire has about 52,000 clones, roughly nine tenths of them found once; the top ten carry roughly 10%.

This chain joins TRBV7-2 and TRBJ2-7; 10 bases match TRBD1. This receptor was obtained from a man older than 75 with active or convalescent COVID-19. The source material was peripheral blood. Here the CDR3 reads CASSSRDRGFAYEQYF. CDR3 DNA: TGTGCCAGCAGCTCCCGGGACAGGGGATTTGCCTACGAGCAGTACTTC.